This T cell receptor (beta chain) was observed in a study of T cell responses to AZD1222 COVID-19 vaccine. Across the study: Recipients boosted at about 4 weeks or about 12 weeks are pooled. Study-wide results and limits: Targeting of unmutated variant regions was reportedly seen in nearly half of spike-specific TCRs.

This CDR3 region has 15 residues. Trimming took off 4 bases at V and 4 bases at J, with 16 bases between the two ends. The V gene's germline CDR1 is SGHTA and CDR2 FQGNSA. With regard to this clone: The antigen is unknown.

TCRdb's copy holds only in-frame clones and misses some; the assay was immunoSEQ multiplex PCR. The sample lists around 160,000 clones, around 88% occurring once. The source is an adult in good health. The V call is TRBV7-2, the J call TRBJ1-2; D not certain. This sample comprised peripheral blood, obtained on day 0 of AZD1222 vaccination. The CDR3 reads CASSSPTQRAYGYTF. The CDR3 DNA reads TGTGCCAGCAGCTCCCCCACGCAGAGGGCCTATGGCTACACCTTC.